This T cell receptor (beta chain) is drawn from a study of shared clonotypes between healthy human individuals. As for the study in general: CD4 naive and memory got three plates each, CD8 naive two, CD8 memory one. Regarding the study as a whole: The generation probabilities recorded for non-shared clonotypes fell below those of clonotypes shared by all four donors.

To note about this clone: The antigen remains undetermined.

Here immunoSEQ multiplex PCR was the method, and the copy in TCRdb shows in-frame clones only, minus some. The sample lists millions of clones; 85% to 95% were seen once. The CDR3 is 16 residues long. Germline assignment: CDR1 SGHDN and CDR2 FVKESK. V lost 4 bases and J lost 3; bases outside the gene matches: 12. The rearrangement links TRBV14 to TRBJ2-7; 7 nucleotides align to TRBD1. The receptor's source is a man aged 18 to 30 in good health. Some clones in this sample may be carry-over from other donors' samples. The sequenced sample consisted of naive CD4+ T cells from PBMCs. The subset: CD45RA+ positively selected. The CDR3 DNA is TGTGCCAGCAGCCTGTTTGAGGGGGCCGGGTTCTACGAGCAGTACTTC. Translating gives CASSLFEGAGFYEQYF.